Below, 25 T cell receptor beta chains from the same sample are listed, as sequenced in a study of early T cells in non-severe SARS-CoV-2 infection. TCRdb itself ran the 5' RACE reads through MiXCR, one entry per CDR3 protein. The sample lists tens of thousands of distinct CDR3 sequences; roughly 8.4% were seen once. Sequenced sample: whole blood. These receptor sequences come from an adult who was a healthcare worker with PCR-confirmed SARS-CoV-2 infection or an uninfected control (not recorded which).

J is TRBJ2-1 and V is TRBV7-2; 8 bases map to TRBD2. The CDR3 is 15 amino acids. V lost 1 base, J lost 5 bases, and 4 bases stayed unmatched. Germline V lookup: CDR1 SGHTA, CDR2 FQGNSA. CDR3 nucleotides: TGTGCCAGCAGCTTAGGACTAGCGCTTAACAATGAGCAGTTCTTC. As protein: CASSLGLALNNEQFF.

The chain has TRBV12-3 or TRBV12-4 and TRBJ2-7; D may be TRBD2 (7 bases). Trimming removed 2 bases from V and 7 bases from J, with 21 bases in between. The CDR3 length is 16 residues. The CDR3 DNA is TGTGCCAGCAGTTTAAGAGGGCGGGGGCCACTATTGGAGCAGTACTTC. Translation: CASSLRGRGPLLEQYF.

This clonotype was observed many times. The chain employs TRBV18 and TRBJ2-2; 10 bases line up with TRBD1. The CDR3 loop spans 19 amino acids. Germline CDR1 is KGHSH and CDR2 is LQKENI. After removal of 3 bases from V and 1 base from J, the junction contained 11 bases not matched to a gene. DNA of the CDR3: TGTGCCAGCTCACCGACCGGGACAGGGGACTCCGTGAACACCGGGGAGCTGTTTTTT. It codes for CASSPTGTGDSVNTGELFF.

This clonotype was recorded many times. The chain recombines TRBV13 with TRBJ1-1; a possible D gene is TRBD1 (6 bases). Germline CDR1 and CDR2: PRHDT and FYEKMQ (reference sequence). V was pared by 3 bases and J by 0 bases, with 17 bases between. This CDR3 region has 17 residues. The CDR3 protein is CASSFPGGQGMNTEAFF. CDR3 sequence (DNA): TGTGCCAGCAGCTTCCCCGGGGGCCAGGGTATGAACACTGAAGCTTTCTTT.

This clonotype was picked up many times. This chain joins TRBV6-6 and TRBJ2-3, with 10 bases lining up with TRBD2. The CDR3 consists of 15 residues. Trimming at V came to 6 bases and at J to 0 bases, leaving 3 bases not matched to a gene. Germline assignment: CDR1 MNHNY and CDR2 SVGAGI (reference sequence). CDR3 residues: CASRSSGGSTDTQYF. Written as DNA, the CDR3 is TGTGCCAGCAGATCTAGCGGGGGAAGCACAGATACGCAGTATTTT.

This sequence joins TRBV7-8 and TRBJ2-3; 9 positions match TRBD2. V dropped 8 bases and J dropped 7; count of bases not matched to a gene: 13. The germline V gene has CDR1 SGHVS and CDR2 FQNEAQ. The CDR3 consists of 15 residues. DNA for the CDR3: TGTGCCAGCCGGGCCGCGGGAGGGCCGGAGAATACGCAGTATTTT. It codes for CASRAAGGPENTQYF.

The chain recombines TRBV5-1 with TRBJ2-5; D is unclear. CDR1 is SGHRS and CDR2 is YFSETQ in the germline V gene. CDR3 length: 13 amino acids. Trimming took off 0 bases at V and 2 bases at J, with 5 bases between the two ends. The CDR3: CASSLGIQETQYF. CDR3 coding DNA: TGCGCCAGCAGCTTGGGGATACAAGAGACCCAGTACTTC.

This clonotype was picked up many times. This CDR3 reads CASSLEAGNTGELFF. CDR3 coding DNA: TGTGCCAGCAGCTTAGAAGCGGGAAACACCGGGGAGCTGTTTTTT. The V call is TRBV7-6, the J call TRBJ2-2, with 7 bases matching TRBD2. CDR1 SGHVS and CDR2 FNYEAQ come from the germline V gene. The ends lost 1 base at V and 2 bases at J; junction bases unmatched: 1. The CDR3 is 15 residues long.

This clonotype was seen a handful of times. J is TRBJ2-1 and V is TRBV5-1, with 12 bases that match TRBD1. This CDR3 has 15 residues. Germline values: CDR1 SGHRS, CDR2 YFSETQ. Unmatched junction bases numbered 7, after V lost 4 bases and J lost 8 bases. Here the CDR3 reads CASSQGQGASDEQFF. Written as DNA, the CDR3 is TGCGCCAGCAGCCAGGGACAGGGGGCTTCCGATGAGCAGTTCTTC.

The CDR3 DNA is TGTGCCAGCAGTCCGAGGACAGGGGGGACCGGGGTTGGCTACACCTTC. Translating it yields CASSPRTGGTGVGYTF. The V call is TRBV27, the J call TRBJ1-2; 10 bases fit TRBD1. Germline-derived CDR1 and CDR2 are MNHEY and SMNVEV (reference sequence). The junction had 13 bases not matched to a gene; V was cut back by 5 bases and J by 7 bases. The CDR3 runs to 16 residues.

Here the CDR3 reads CSARIGDGSRETQYF. The CDR3 coding sequence is TGCAGTGCTAGGATAGGAGACGGGAGCAGAGAGACCCAGTACTTC. The rearrangement joins TRBV20-1 to TRBJ2-5, with D possibly matching TRBD2 (6 bases). Trimming took off 3 bases at V and 4 bases at J, with 18 bases between the two ends. Germline-derived CDR1 and CDR2 are DFQATT and SNEGSKA (reference sequence). The CDR3 is made up of 15 amino acids.

The table lists this clonotype with many counts. The chain uses TRBV5-1 and TRBJ2-1; 10 nucleotides match TRBD1. J was trimmed by 2 bases and V by 1 base; bases with no gene match: 3. The germline gives CDR1 SGHRS, CDR2 YFSETQ. The CDR3 covers 16 residues. DNA for the CDR3: TGCGCCAGCAGCTTGCCCGGGACAGGGGCCTACAATGAGCAGTTCTTC. Amino acid sequence: CASSLPGTGAYNEQFF. The entire variable domain, with the rest obtained from reference TRBV5-1 and TRBJ2-1, is as follows: KAGVTQTPRYLIKTRGQQVTLSCSPISGHRSVSWYQQTPGQGLQFLFEYFSETQRNKGNFPGRFSGRQFSNSRSEMNVSTLELGDSALYLCASSLPGTGAYNEQFFGPGTRLTVL.

This clonotype was counted many times. The V and J genes are TRBV4-1 and TRBJ1-1; D possibly corresponds to TRBD1 (5 bases). Trimming took 2 bases from V and 10 from J, leaving 11 bases between them. The CDR3 runs 12 residues. Per germline, CDR1 MGHRA and CDR2 YSYEKL. CDR3 coding DNA: TGCGCCAGCAGCCAATTTCAGGGAAGAGCTTTCTTT. Its protein is CASSQFQGRAFF.

This clonotype was detected only a few times. This chain connects TRBV7-9 to TRBJ2-2, with 9 bases fitting TRBD1. Trimming took 5 bases from V and 3 from J; bases not matched to a gene: 4. The germline gives CDR1 SEHNR, CDR2 FQNEAQ (reference sequence). The CDR3 runs to 15 residues. The CDR3 nucleotides are TGTGCCAGCAGCCATCGACAGGGGGACACCGGGGAGCTGTTTTTT. Protein product: CASSHRQGDTGELFF.

The chain combines TRBV28 with TRBJ2-1; D remains unclear. V gave up 3 bases and J gave up 2 bases, with 5 bases separating them. The CDR3 is made up of 13 amino acids. The germline V gene has CDR1 MDHEN and CDR2 SYDVKM. CDR3 loop: CASSLSAYNEQFF. In DNA form, the CDR3 reads TGTGCCAGCAGTTTGTCCGCCTACAATGAGCAGTTCTTC. The whole variable domain, filled in from reference TRBV28 and TRBJ2-1, reads DVKVTQSSRYLVKRTGEKVFLECVQDMDHENMFWYRQDPGLGLRLIYFSYDVKMKEKGDIPEGYSVSREKKERFSLILESASTNQTSMYLCASSLSAYNEQFFGPGTRLTVL.

This clonotype was detected many times. The V and J genes are TRBV19 and TRBJ2-3; 8 positions match TRBD2. This CDR3 comprises 16 residues. Germline assignment: CDR1 LNHDA and CDR2 SQIVND (reference sequence). Trimming removed 4 bases from V and 8 bases from J; junction bases left unmatched: 14. The CDR3: CASSTPGSGISVTQYF. The CDR3 bases are TGTGCCAGTAGTACCCCGGGTAGCGGGATATCCGTTACGCAGTATTTT.

In this sample, this clonotype turned up a few times. The chain combines TRBV28 with TRBJ2-4, with D uncertain. Per germline, CDR1 MDHEN and CDR2 SYDVKM. CDR3 size: 15 residues. Trimming took 4 bases from V and 0 from J, leaving 10 bases between them. CDR3: CASSSLRLAKNIQYF. The CDR3 bases are TGTGCCAGCAGTTCATTGCGGCTAGCCAAAAACATTCAGTACTTC.

This clonotype was seen at least ten times. The chain employs TRBV28 and TRBJ2-3; perhaps TRBD1 as D (6 bases). CDR3 length: 14 amino acids. From germline, CDR1 is MDHEN and CDR2 SYDVKM. Between the trimmed V and J ends, which lost 7 bases and 3 bases, there was a span of 14 bases. CDR3 DNA sequence: TGTGCCAGCACCCCCAGGGGTAGTACAGATACGCAGTATTTT. Translation: CASTPRGSTDTQYF.

The rearrangement links TRBV5-4 to TRBJ2-7, with TRBD1 matching over 9 bases. V was pared by 4 bases and J by 6 bases, with 8 bases of the junction left unmatched. Germline V gene lookup returns CDR1 SGHNT and CDR2 YYREEE (reference sequence). The CDR3 runs 14 residues. The CDR3 loop reads CASSPGQGLGEQYF. As DNA, the CDR3 is TGTGCCAGCAGCCCGGGACAGGGATTAGGCGAGCAGTACTTC.

This clonotype was recorded many times. The rearrangement uses TRBV9 and TRBJ2-2; TRBD2 matches 9 bases. Trimming took 0 bases from V and 6 from J; bases not matched to a gene: 6. Germline loops: CDR1 SGDLS, CDR2 YYNGEE. The CDR3 extends over 16 amino acids. The CDR3 loop is CASSVGASGMPGELFF. DNA for the CDR3: TGTGCCAGCAGCGTAGGCGCTAGCGGGATGCCCGGGGAGCTGTTTTTT.

The table lists this clonotype with many counts. The gene calls are TRBV12-3 or TRBV12-4 and TRBJ1-2, with 10 bases lining up with TRBD1. Trimming at V came to 6 bases and at J to 8 bases, leaving 6 bases not matched to a gene. The CDR3 covers 13 residues. CDR3 sequence (DNA): TGTGCCAGCAGCCTCGGGACAGGGGAAGGCTACACCTTC. Its translation: CASSLGTGEGYTF.

In its sample, this clonotype was seen many times. The CDR3 nucleotides are TGTGCCACCAGTGAGCCGGGGTACAATGAGCAGTTCTTC. This sequence encodes CATSEPGYNEQFF. The rearrangement uses TRBV24-1 and TRBJ2-1, with D possibly TRBD2 on 5 matching bases. Germline CDR1 and CDR2: KGHDR and SFDVKD. This CDR3 has 13 amino acids. V shed 4 bases and J shed 4 bases, with 7 bases lying between them.

At least ten counts were recorded for this clonotype. This rearrangement joins TRBV24-1 to TRBJ2-7, with 9 bases aligning to TRBD2. The length of the CDR3 is 18 residues. The germline V gene encodes CDR1 KGHDR and CDR2 SFDVKD. The V gene end was trimmed by 1 base and the J gene end by 0 bases; junction bases not matched to a gene: 9. DNA for the CDR3: TGTGCCACCAGTGATTTAAGCTGTGCTAGCGGGGACTCCTACGAGCAGTACTTC. Protein product: CATSDLSCASGDSYEQYF.

This chain joins TRBV29-1 and TRBJ2-2; 9 bases are shared with TRBD2. This CDR3 comprises 13 residues. Germline V lookup: CDR1 SQVTM, CDR2 ANQGSEA. The V segment lost 0 bases and the J segment 7 bases; nucleotides outside the gene matches: 0. CDR3 coding DNA: TGCAGCGTTGAAGAACTAGCGGGCGGGGAGCTGTTTTTT. This translates into CSVEELAGGELFF.

This clonotype has at least ten counts. The rearrangement joins TRBV5-1 to TRBJ2-7, with 8 bases identical to TRBD1. Germline trimming cut 2 bases from V and 2 bases from J; bases unmatched to any gene: 9. The length of the CDR3 is 16 residues. Germline V gene data show CDR1 as SGHRS and CDR2 as YFSETQ. CDR3 protein: CASSFGTGGAPYEQYF. As DNA, the CDR3 is TGCGCCAGCAGCTTCGGGACAGGCGGGGCCCCCTACGAGCAGTACTTC.